The rows below give T cell receptor beta chains drawn from one sample of a study of OX40 agonist ivuxolimab in advanced cancers. TCRdb keeps only in-frame clones here, not all; method: immunoSEQ multiplex PCR. The table has around 65,000 clones, 91% seen once. Source: CD4+ or CD8+ T cells sorted from blood, taken in a trial of the OX40 agonist ivuxolimab. Receptor source: an adult with an advanced solid tumor such as melanoma, head and neck, liver or kidney cancer. Both conserved end residues are part of each CDR3. Each record gives: D gene, V gene, clone size, J gene, CDR3 DNA, CDR3 protein. D genes are given only for firm matches. Only some rows state a clone size, as once, few, many or a class for expanded clones.

TRBD1,TRBV4-1,.,TRBJ2-7,TGCGCCAGCAGCCAAGAGCCTATCGGACAGGGGAACGAGCAGTACTTC,CASSQEPIGQGNEQYF
.,TRBV4-1,once,TRBJ2-7,TGCGCCAGCAGCCAGACGGGGGATTTATACTACGAGCAGTACTTC,CASSQTGDLYYEQYF
TRBD1,TRBV19,.,TRBJ1-1,TGTGCCAGTAGTCTCACCGGGACAGGGGACGCTTTCTTT,CASSLTGTGDAFF
TRBD2,TRBV27,.,TRBJ2-7,TGTGCCAGCAGTTTGGGAGGGATTGAGCAGTACTTC,CASSLGGIEQYF
.,TRBV7-9,.,TRBJ2-1,TGTGCCAGCAGCTGGCCGACAGAGGGAGATTACAATGAGCAGTTCTTC,CASSWPTEGDYNEQFF
.,TRBV6-1,.,TRBJ2-7,TGTGCCAGCAGTGAAGCAGAATCTGCCACCTACGAGCAGTACTTC,CASSEAESATYEQYF
.,TRBV27,.,TRBJ2-5,TGTGCCAGCACAGAGAGGGGGGCGGGGGAGACCCAGTACTTC,CASTERGAGETQYF
.,TRBV5-6,.,TRBJ1-5,TGTGCCAGCAGCTTGTCACAGGGAGGGCCCCAGCATTTT,CASSLSQGGPQHF
TRBD2,TRBV7-3,.,TRBJ2-1,TGTGCCAGCAGCTTCCGACTAGCGGGGGGGCCCTCCTACAATGAGCAGTTCTTC,CASSFRLAGGPSYNEQFF
TRBD1,TRBV27,.,TRBJ1-5,TGTGCCAGCAGCCCCGGGACAGGGGTGAGCAATCAGCCCCAGCATTTT,CASSPGTGVSNQPQHF
.,TRBV5-1,once,TRBJ2-7,TGCGCCAGCAGCCCCGAGTGGGGGGCTCTGAACGAGCAGTACTTC,CASSPEWGALNEQYF
.,TRBV7-9,.,TRBJ1-4,TGTGCCAGCAGCCCAAGTCCCGCAACTAATGAAAAACTGTTTTTT,CASSPSPATNEKLFF
.,TRBV4-2,.,TRBJ2-1,TGTGCCAGCAGCCAAGTTGGGCTGACAGGATCCTACAATGAGCAGTTCTTC,CASSQVGLTGSYNEQFF
.,TRBV9,.,TRBJ1-1,TGTGCCAGCAGCGGAAACTCAGAGTGGACTGAAGCTTTCTTT,CASSGNSEWTEAFF
.,TRBV7-8,.,TRBJ1-2,TGTGCCAGCAGCTTGTCCGGGGAGGATGGCTACACCTTC,CASSLSGEDGYTF
.,TRBV2,.,TRBJ2-1,TGTGCCAGCAGTGCCCCCCGGACGGAGGCCCACAGCTCCTACAATGAGCAGTTCTTC,CASSAPRTEAHSSYNEQFF
.,TRBV7-2,few,TRBJ2-3,TGTGCCAGCAGCTTAGAGGCAGGCACAGATACGCAGTATTTT,CASSLEAGTDTQYF
.,TRBV7-9,.,TRBJ2-5,TGTGCCAGCAGTTCATACCTCGGGGGCGATTTAGAGACCCAGTACTTC,CASSSYLGGDLETQYF
.,TRBV28,.,TRBJ1-5,TGTGCCAGCAGTCTTGCAGGGAACAATCAGCCCCAGCATTTT,CASSLAGNNQPQHF
.,TRBV7-9,.,TRBJ2-3,TGTGCCAGCAGCCCACAGACAGACCCCAAGGATACGCAGTATTTT,CASSPQTDPKDTQYF
.,TRBV18,.,TRBJ2-7,TGTGCCAGCTCACCCGGGCAGAACCCCTTTAACTACGAGCAGTACTTC,CASSPGQNPFNYEQYF
.,TRBV29-1,.,TRBJ2-1,TGCAGCGTTATTCCCCAGACAGGCGAGCAGTTCTTC,CSVIPQTGEQFF